This T cell receptor beta chain was recorded in a study of memory CD4+ T cells and cytomegalovirus serostatus. As originally analysed: After removing out-of-frame reads, 2,204,828 distinct TCRbeta sequences remained. Libraries were prepared by immunoSEQ multiplex PCR; TCRdb keeps only in-frame clonotypes and omits some of them. The DNA was the basis for D and trimming; V, J and clone size are from that table. This sample has 56,000 or so clones, with 82% found just once. The sort gate was single viable CD3+CD4+CD8-CD45RO+ cells for memory CD4+ T cells. Positive selection with CD4 microbeads enriched total CD4+ T cells. The CDR3 is 13 residues long. CDR1 and CDR2 (germline): SGHTA, FQGTGA. Trimming shortened V by 6 bases and J by 5 bases, and 11 bases separated the two germline ends.

Sequenced input: memory CD4+ T cells from blood. This receptor was taken from an adult in good health and CMV-seronegative. J is TRBJ2-1 and V is TRBV7-3; D not certain. CDR3 residues: CASSLQRNNEQFF. DNA of the CDR3: TGTGCCAGCAGTTTACAGAGAAACAATGAGCAGTTCTTC.